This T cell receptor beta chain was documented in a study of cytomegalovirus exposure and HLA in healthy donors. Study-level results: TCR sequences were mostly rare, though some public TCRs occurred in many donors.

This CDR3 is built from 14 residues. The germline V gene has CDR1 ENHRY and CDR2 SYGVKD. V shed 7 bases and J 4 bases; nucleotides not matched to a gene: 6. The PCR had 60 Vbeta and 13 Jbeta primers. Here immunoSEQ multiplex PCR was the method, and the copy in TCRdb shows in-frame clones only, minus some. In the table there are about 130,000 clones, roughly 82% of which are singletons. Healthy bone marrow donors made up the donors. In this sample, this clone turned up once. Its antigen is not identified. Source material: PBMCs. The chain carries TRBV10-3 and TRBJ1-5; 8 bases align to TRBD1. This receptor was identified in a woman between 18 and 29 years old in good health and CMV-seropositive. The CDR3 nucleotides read TGTGCCATCAAGTCAGGGGGCGAAAATCAGCCCCAGCATTTT. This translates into CAIKSGGENQPQHF.